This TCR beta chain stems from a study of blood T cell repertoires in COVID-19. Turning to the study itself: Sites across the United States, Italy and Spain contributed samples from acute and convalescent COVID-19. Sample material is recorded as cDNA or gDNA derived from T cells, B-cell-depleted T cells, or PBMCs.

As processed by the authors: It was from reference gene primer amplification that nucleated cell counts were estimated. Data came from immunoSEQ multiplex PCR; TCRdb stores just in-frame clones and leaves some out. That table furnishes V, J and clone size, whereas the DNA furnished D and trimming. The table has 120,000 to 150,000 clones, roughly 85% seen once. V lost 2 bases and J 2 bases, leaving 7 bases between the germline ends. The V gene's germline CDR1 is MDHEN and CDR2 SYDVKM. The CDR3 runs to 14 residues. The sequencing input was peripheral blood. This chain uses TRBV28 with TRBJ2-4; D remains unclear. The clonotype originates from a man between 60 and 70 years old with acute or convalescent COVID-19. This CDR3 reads CASSLGSSKNIQYF. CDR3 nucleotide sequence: TGTGCCAGCAGTTTAGGCAGTTCCAAAAACATTCAGTACTTC.